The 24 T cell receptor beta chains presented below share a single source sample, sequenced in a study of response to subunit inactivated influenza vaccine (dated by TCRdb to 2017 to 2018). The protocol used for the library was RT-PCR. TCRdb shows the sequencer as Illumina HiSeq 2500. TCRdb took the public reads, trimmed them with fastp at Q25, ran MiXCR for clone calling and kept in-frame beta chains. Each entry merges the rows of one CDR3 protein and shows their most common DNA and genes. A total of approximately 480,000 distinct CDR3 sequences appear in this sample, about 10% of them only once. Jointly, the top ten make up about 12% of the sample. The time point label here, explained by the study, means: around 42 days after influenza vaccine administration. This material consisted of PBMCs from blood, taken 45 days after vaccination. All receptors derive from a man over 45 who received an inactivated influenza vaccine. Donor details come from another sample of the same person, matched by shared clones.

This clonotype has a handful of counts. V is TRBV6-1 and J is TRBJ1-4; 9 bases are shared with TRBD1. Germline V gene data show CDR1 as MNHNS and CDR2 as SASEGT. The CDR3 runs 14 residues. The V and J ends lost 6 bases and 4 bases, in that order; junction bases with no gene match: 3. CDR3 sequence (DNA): TGTGCCAGCAGGCGACAGGGGGTTAATGAAAAACTGTTTTTT. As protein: CASRRQGVNEKLFF.

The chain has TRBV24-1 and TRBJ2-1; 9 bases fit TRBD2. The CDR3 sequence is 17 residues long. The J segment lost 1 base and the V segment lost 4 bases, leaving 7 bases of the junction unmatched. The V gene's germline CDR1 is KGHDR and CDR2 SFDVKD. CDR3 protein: CATSDHRLAASYNEQFF. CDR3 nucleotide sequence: TGTGCCACCAGTGACCACCGACTAGCGGCGTCCTACAATGAGCAGTTCTTC.

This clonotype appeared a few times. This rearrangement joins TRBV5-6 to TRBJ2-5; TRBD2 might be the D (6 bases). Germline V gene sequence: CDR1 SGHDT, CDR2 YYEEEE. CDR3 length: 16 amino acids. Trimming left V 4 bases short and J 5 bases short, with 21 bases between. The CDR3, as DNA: TGTGCCAGCAGCGGGGGGACTGGGTACCGAAGTGAGACCCAGTACTTC. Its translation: CASSGGTGYRSETQYF.

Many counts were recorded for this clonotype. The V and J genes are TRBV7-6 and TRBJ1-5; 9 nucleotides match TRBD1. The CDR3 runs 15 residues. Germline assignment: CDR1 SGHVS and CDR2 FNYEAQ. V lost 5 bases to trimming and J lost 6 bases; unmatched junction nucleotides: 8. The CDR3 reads CASSRSTDRGQPQHF. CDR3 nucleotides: TGTGCCAGCAGCCGAAGTACGGACAGGGGTCAGCCCCAGCATTTT. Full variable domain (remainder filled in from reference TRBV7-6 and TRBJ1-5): GAGVSQSPRYKVTKRGQDVALRCDPISGHVSLYWYRQALGQGPEFLTYFNYEAQQDKSGLPNDRFSAERPEGSISTLTIQRTEQRDSAMYRCASSRSTDRGQPQHFGDGTRLSIL.

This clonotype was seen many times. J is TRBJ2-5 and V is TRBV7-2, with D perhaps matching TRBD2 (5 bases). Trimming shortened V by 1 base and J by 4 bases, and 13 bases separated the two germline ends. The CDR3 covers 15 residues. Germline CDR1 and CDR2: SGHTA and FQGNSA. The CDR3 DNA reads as TGTGCCAGCAGCTTAGTAGTGACTATTTCAGAGACCCAGTACTTC. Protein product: CASSLVVTISETQYF. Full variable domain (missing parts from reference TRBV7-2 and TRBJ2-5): GAGVSQSPSNKVTEKGKDVELRCDPISGHTALYWYRQSLGQGLEFLIYFQGNSAPDKSGLPSDRFSAERTGGSVSTLTIQRTQQEDSAVYLCASSLVVTISETQYFGPGTRLLVL.

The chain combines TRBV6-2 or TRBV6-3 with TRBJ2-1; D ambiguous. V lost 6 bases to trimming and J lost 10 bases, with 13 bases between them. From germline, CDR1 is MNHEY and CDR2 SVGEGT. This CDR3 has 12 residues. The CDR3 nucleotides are TGTGCCAGCAGCCAGAGACTCACCGAGCAGTTCTTC. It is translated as CASSQRLTEQFF.

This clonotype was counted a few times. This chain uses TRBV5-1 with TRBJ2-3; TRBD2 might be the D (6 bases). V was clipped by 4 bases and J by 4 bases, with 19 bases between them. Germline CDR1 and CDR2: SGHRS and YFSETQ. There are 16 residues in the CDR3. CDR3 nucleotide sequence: TGCGCCAGCAGCCCGTCCCGACTAGGCCCTCCAGATACGCAGTATTTT. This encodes CASSPSRLGPPDTQYF.

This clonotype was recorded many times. CDR3 nucleotide sequence: TGCAGCGTTGCCCAAAACATTCAGTACTTC. Its translation: CSVAQNIQYF. The chain carries TRBV29-1 and TRBJ2-4; D unresolved. The V gene's germline CDR1 is SQVTM and CDR2 ANQGSEA. This CDR3 has 10 residues. Trimming cost V 4 bases and J 5 bases, with 3 bases left between them.

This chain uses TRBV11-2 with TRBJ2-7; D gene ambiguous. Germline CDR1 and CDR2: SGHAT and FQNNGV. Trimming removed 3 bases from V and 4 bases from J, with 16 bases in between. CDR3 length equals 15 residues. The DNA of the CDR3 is TGTGCCAGCAGCTTTGTCGGCAGGACGCGATACGAGCAGTACTTC. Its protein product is CASSFVGRTRYEQYF.

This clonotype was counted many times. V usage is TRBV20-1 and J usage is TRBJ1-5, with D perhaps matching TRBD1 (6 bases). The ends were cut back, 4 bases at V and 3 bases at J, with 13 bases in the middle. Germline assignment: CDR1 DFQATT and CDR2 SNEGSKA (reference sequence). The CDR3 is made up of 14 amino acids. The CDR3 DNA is TGCAGTGCTAAGACAGGAACCGTCAATCAGCCCCAGCATTTT. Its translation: CSAKTGTVNQPQHF.

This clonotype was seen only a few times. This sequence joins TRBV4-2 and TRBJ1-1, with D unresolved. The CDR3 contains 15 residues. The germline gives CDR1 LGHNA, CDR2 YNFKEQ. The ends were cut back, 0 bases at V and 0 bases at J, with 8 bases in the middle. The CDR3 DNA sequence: TGTGCCAGCAGCCAAGAACGTGCTATGAACACTGAAGCTTTCTTT. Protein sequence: CASSQERAMNTEAFF.

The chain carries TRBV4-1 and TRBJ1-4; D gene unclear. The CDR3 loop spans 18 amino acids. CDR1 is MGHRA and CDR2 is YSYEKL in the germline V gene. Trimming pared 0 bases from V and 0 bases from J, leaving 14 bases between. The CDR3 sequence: CASSQDRAAPATNEKLFF. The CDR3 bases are TGCGCCAGCAGCCAAGATCGGGCAGCCCCTGCAACTAATGAAAAACTGTTTTTT.

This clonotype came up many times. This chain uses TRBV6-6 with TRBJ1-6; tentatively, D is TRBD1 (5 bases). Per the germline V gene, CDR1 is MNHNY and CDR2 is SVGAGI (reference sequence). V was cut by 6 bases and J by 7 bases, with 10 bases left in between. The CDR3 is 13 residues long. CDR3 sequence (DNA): TGTGCCAGCAGGTCTGGGGACAATTCACCCCTCCACTTT. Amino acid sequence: CASRSGDNSPLHF.

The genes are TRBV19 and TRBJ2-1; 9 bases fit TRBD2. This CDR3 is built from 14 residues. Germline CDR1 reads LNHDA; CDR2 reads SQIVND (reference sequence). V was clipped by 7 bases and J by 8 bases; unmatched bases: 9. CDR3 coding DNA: TGTGCCAGTACCCAAGGGCTAGCGGGATATGAGCAGTTCTTC. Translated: CASTQGLAGYEQFF.

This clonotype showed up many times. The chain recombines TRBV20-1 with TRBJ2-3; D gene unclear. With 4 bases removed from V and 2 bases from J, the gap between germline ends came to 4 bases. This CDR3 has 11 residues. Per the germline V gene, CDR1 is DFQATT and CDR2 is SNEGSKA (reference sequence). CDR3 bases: TGCAGTGCTAAACTCACAGATACGCAGTATTTT. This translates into CSAKLTDTQYF.

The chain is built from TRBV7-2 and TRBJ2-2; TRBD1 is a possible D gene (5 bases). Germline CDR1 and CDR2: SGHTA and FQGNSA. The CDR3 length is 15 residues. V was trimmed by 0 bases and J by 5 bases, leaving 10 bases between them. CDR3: CASSLALSGTGELFF. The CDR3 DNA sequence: TGTGCCAGCAGCTTAGCGCTTTCAGGGACCGGGGAGCTGTTTTTT.

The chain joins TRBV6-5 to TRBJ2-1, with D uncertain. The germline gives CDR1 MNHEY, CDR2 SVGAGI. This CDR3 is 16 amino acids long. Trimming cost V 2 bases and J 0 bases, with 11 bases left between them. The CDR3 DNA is TGTGCCAGCAGTTACAGGAGCCGGACCTCCTACAATGAGCAGTTCTTC. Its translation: CASSYRSRTSYNEQFF.

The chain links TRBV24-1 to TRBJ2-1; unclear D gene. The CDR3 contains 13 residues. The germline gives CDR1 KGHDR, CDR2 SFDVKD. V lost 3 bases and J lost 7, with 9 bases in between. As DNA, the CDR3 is TGTGCCACCAGTGATCCGACCGGGAATGAGCAGTTCTTC. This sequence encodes CATSDPTGNEQFF.

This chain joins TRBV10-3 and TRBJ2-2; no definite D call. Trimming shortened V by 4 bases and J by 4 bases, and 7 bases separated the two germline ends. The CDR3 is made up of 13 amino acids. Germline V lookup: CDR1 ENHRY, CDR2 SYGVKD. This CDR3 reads CAISGSVTGELFF. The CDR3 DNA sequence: TGTGCCATCAGTGGATCAGTCACCGGGGAGCTGTTTTTT.

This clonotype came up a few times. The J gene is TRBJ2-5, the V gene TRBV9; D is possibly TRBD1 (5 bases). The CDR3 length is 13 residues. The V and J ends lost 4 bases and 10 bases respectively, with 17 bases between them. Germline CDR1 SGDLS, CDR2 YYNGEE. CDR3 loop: CASSPLPQASQYF. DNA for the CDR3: TGTGCCAGCAGCCCCCTCCCACAGGCTAGCCAGTACTTC. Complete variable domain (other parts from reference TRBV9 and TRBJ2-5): DSGVTQTPKHLITATGQRVTLRCSPRSGDLSVYWYQQSLDQGLQFLIQYYNGEERAKGNILERFSAQQFPDLHSELNLSSLELGDSALYFCASSPLPQASQYFGPGTRLLVL.

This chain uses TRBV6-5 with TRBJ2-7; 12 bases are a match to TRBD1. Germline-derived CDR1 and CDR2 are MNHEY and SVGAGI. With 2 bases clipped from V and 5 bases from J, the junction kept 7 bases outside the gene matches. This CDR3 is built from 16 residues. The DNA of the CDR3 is TGTGCCAGCAGTTACAGATTCGGGACAGGGGGCGACGAGCAGTACTTC. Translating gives CASSYRFGTGGDEQYF.

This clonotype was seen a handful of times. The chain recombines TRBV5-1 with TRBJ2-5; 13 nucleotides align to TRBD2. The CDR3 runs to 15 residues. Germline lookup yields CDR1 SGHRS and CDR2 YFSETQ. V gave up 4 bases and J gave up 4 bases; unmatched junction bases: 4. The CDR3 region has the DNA TGCGCCAGCAGCCCGGGACTAGCGGGATTAGAGACCCAGTACTTC. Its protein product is CASSPGLAGLETQYF.

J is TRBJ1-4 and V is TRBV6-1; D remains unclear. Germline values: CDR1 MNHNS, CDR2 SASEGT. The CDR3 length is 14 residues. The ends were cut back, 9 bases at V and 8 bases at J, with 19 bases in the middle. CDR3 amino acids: CASDRPAFPEKLFF. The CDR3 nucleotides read TGTGCCAGTGACCGACCCGCCTTCCCCGAAAAACTGTTTTTT.

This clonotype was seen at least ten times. CDR3 bases: TGTGCCACCAGTGACACAACAGGGGAGCTGTTTTTT. Amino acid sequence: CATSDTTGELFF. The rearrangement uses TRBV24-1 and TRBJ2-2; no clear D gene. The V gene lost 4 bases and the J gene lost 8 bases, with 7 bases spanning the gap. The germline V gene encodes CDR1 KGHDR and CDR2 SFDVKD. The CDR3 has 12 residues.